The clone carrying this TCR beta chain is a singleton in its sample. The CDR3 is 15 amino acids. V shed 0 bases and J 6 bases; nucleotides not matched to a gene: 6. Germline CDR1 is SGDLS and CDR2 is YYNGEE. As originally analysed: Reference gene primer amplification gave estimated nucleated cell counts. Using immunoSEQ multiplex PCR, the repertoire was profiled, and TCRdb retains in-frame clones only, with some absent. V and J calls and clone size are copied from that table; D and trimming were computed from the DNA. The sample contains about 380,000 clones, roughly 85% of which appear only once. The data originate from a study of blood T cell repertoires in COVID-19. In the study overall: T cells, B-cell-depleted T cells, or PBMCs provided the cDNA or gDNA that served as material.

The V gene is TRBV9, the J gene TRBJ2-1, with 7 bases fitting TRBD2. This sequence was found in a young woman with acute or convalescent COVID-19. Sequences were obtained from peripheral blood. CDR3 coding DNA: TGTGCCAGCAGCGTAGAGGCGGGAGTGGTCAATGAGCAGTTCTTC. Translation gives CASSVEAGVVNEQFF.